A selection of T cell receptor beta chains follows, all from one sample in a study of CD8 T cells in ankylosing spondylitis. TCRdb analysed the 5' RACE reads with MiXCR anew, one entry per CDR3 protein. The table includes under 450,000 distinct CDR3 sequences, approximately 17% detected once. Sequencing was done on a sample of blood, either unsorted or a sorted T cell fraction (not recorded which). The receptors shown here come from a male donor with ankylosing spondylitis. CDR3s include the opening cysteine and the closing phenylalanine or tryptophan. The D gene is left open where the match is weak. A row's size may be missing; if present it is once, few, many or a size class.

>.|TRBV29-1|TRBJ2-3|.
TGCAGCGTCGAGACCGTCTTGGGGGATACGCAGTATTTT
CSVETVLGDTQYF
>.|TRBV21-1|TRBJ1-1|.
TGTGCCAGCACTCCCAAAGAGGCAGGCCCTAACACTGAAGCTTTCTTT
CASTPKEAGPNTEAFF
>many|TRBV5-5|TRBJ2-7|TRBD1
TGTGCCAGCAGCAACACAGGGGACGAGCAGTACTTC
CASSNTGDEQYF
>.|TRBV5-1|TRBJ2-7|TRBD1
TGCGCCAGCAGCTGGACAGGGGGTGCCTACGAGCAGTACTTC
CASSWTGGAYEQYF
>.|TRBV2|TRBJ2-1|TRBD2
TGTGCCAGCAGCGGGACTAGCGGGAGGCTCGACGGCTACAATGAGCAGTTCTTC
CASSGTSGRLDGYNEQFF
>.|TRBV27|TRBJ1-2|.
TGTGCCAGCAGTTTGAAGGGTCCCTATGGCTACACCTTC
CASSLKGPYGYTF
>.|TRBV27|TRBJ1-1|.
TGTGCCAGCAGTAAACTGGGGGTGAACACTGAAGCTTTCTTT
CASSKLGVNTEAFF
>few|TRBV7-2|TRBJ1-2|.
TGTGCCAGCAGCGACAGCGGCGGGGTAGGCTACACCTTC
CASSDSGGVGYTF
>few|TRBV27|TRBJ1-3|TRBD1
TGTGCGAGCAGGGGACAGAGAAACACCATATATTTT
CASRGQRNTIYF
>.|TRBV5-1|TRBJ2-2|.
TGCGCCAGCAGCTTGGCCGCGGGACAGACCGGGGAGCTGTTTTTT
CASSLAAGQTGELFF
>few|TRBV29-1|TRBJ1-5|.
TGCAGCGTTGCGTCGGGGAGCAATCAGCCCCAGCATTTT
CSVASGSNQPQHF
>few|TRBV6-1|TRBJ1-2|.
TGTGCCAGCAGTGAACGAGCCACCGGTAGCTACACCTTC
CASSERATGSYTF
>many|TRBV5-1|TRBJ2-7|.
TGCGCCAGCAGCTGGGACGCCTCCTACGAGCAGTACTTC
CASSWDASYEQYF
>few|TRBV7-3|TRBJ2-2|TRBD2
TGTGCCAGCAGCCAGACCGGGACTAGCGTGGCCGGGGAGCTGTTTTTT
CASSQTGTSVAGELFF
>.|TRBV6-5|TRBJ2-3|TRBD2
TGTGCCAGCAGTTACTCTTGGTCGGGAGGGCGGGGTACGCAGTATTTT
CASSYSWSGGRGTQYF
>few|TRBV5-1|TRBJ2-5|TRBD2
TGCGCCAGCAGTGGACTAGCGGGACAAGAGACCCAGTACTTC
CASSGLAGQETQYF